This TCR beta chain was obtained from a study of T cell responses to AZD1222 COVID-19 vaccine. Method: immunoSEQ multiplex PCR; TCRdb's copy keeps in-frame clones and lacks some. Among 150,000 or so clones, 70% to 90% were seen once, and the ten largest hold 2.5% to 3.5%. For this clone: Its target is unknown.

Study-level findings and limits: Reportedly, nearly half the spike-specific TCRs target unmutated variant regions. Every sample of the repertoires postdated the peak T cell response.

Germline CDR1 reads PRHDT; CDR2 reads FYEKMQ (reference sequence). This CDR3 has 16 residues. The V end lost 7 bases, the J end lost 2 bases, and 20 bases lay between the germline ends. The V and J genes are TRBV13 and TRBJ1-1; TRBD1 might be the D (5 bases). The source of this sequence is an adult in good health. The sample in question was peripheral blood, obtained on day 0 of AZD1222 vaccination. Written as DNA, the CDR3 is TGTGCCAGCACCCAAATCGGCAGGGAGGGAAACACTGAAGCTTTCTTT. It translates to CASTQIGREGNTEAFF.